This T cell receptor beta chain was profiled in a study of blood T cell repertoires in COVID-19 (TCRdb year 2020). In the study overall: Samples covering the acute and convalescent phases of COVID-19 were provided by collaborators in the United States, Italy and Spain. The material from the prospective study consisted of cDNA or gDNA derived from T cells, B-cell-depleted T cells, or PBMCs. Sample metadata almost always included a de-identified subject ID, COVID-19 status, age in years and sex. The samples were drawn from two sources: the first 160 participants of the ongoing ImmuneRACE study, and 1,000 to 1,500 subjects contributed by 6 global collaborators. Deeply sampled blood TCRbeta repertoires from subjects exposed to, actively infected with, or recovered from COVID-19 were included in the dataset. Where available, HLA class I and class II types were taken from metadata supplied by the sample provider and were not determined by assay-based typing. The repertoires were released in a freely available public database meant as a resource for research on the immune response to SARS-CoV-2.

TCRbeta CDR3 regions were amplified from genomic DNA using the immunoSEQ Assay, a bias-controlled multiplex PCR. Processing in the source paper ran as follows. Nucleated cell counts per sample were estimated from amplification of reference gene primers within the assay. To quantify the absolute abundance of each unique TCRbeta CDR3 rearrangement, sequence reads were collapsed and filtered. For each sample, productive Simpson clonality was calculated by taking the square root of Simpson's diversity index across productive rearrangements. TCRdb mirrors the immuneACCESS table, restricted to in-frame sequences. Some clones are absent from its copies; in checked studies, under half trace to an unresolved V gene, and the reason for the others is unknown. V, J and clone size derive from that table, while D and trimming were established from the DNA sequence. A total of tens of thousands of clones appear in this sample, 65% to 90% of them only once. The ten largest make up about 10% of the sample.

Note on this clone: Its antigen target is currently unknown. Base qualities are not recorded, but no much larger clone differs from it by a single base.

In Seattle, one collaborating source enrolled patients while the infection was active and tracked those patients longitudinally over the course of disease. The collaborating institutions used their own protocols to collect whole blood in K2EDTA tubes. For TCRbeta analysis, collaborators shipped samples as frozen whole blood, isolated PBMCs, or DNA extracted from either of those sample types. Broad study findings and their caveats: How much clinical and demographic metadata was included differed by source and by participant, and the metadata was provided uncurated.

The CDR3 contains 17 residues, cysteine and phenylalanine counted. The entry retains the CDR3 DNA only, 51 bases that are in frame from base 1. The receptor was derived from a man aged 45 to 65 with COVID-19, enrolled during active disease. The chain couples TRBV21-1 to TRBJ2-2; the table gives TRBD1 as D, unverified against the DNA. TRBV21-1 is a listed pseudogene. Sequenced sample: peripheral blood. Read as DNA, the sequence is TGTGCCAGCAGCAAAGCTTCGGGCAGGACATTGACCGGGGAGCTGTTTTTT. Its translation is CASSKASGRTLTGELFF.